These 23 T cell receptor beta chains came from one sample sequenced in a study of T cell changes during pregnancy in multiple sclerosis. Data came from immunoSEQ multiplex PCR; TCRdb stores just in-frame clones and leaves some out. Of some 31,000 clones listed, 85% to 95% are singletons. This sample comprised CD8+ T cells from peripheral blood mononuclear cells, obtained before pregnancy. Receptors were obtained from a female donor with multiple sclerosis, enrolled in a pregnancy study.

This clone occurred a few times. The chain has TRBV7-9 and TRBJ1-2, with D perhaps TRBD1 (6 bases). The V end lost 1 base, the J end lost 6 bases, and 9 bases lay between the germline ends. Looked up from germline, CDR1 is SEHNR and CDR2 is FQNEAQ (reference sequence). The CDR3 sequence is 13 residues long. The DNA for the CDR3 is TGTGCCAGCAGCTTAGGGGCAGGGGATGGCTACACCTTC. Its translation is CASSLGAGDGYTF.

The chain combines TRBV7-9 with TRBJ2-1, with a possible D match to TRBD2 (6 bases). CDR1 and CDR2 from the germline V gene are SEHNR and FQNEAQ (reference sequence). The CDR3 totals 15 residues. V was pared by 2 bases and J by 2 bases, with 10 bases between. The CDR3 here is CASSLPGETYNEQFF. CDR3 nucleotides: TGTGCCAGCAGCTTACCGGGGGAAACCTACAATGAGCAGTTCTTC.

This clone was recorded only once. This chain joins TRBV7-3 and TRBJ2-3; the D gene is possibly TRBD1 (5 bases). The CDR3 covers 19 residues. Between the trimmed V and J ends, which lost 2 bases and 0 bases, there was a span of 21 bases. In germline, CDR1 is SGHTA, CDR2 FQGTGA. CDR3: CASSLETEDSTYSTDTQYF. CDR3 DNA sequence: TGTGCCAGCAGCTTAGAGACAGAGGATTCTACCTATAGCACAGATACGCAGTATTTT.

The chain combines TRBV6-4 with TRBJ1-1, with 8 bases identical to TRBD1. The V segment lost 7 bases and the J segment 4 bases; nucleotides outside the gene matches: 8. CDR3 size: 14 residues. Germline CDR1 MRHNA, CDR2 SNTAGT. This CDR3 is CASKQTGEFTEAFF. CDR3 nucleotides: TGTGCCAGCAAACAGACAGGGGAGTTCACTGAAGCTTTCTTT.

The V gene is TRBV11-2, the J gene TRBJ1-2; no clear D. Deletions cut 4 bases from V and 1 base from J, with 13 bases between. This CDR3 region has 15 residues. CDR1 and CDR2 from the germline V gene are SGHAT and FQNNGV. CDR3 in amino acids: CASSSYSGFNYGYTF. The DNA for the CDR3 is TGTGCCAGCAGCTCCTATTCGGGGTTTAACTATGGCTACACCTTC.

The genes are TRBV10-3 and TRBJ1-2, with D maybe TRBD1 (5 bases). CDR1 and CDR2 (germline): ENHRY, SYGVKD. The CDR3 covers 11 residues. Trimming took 3 bases from V and 7 from J, leaving 6 bases between them. In DNA form, the CDR3 reads TGTGCCATCAGTGATAGGGGTGGCTACACCTTC. Translating gives CAISDRGGYTF.

This clone was picked up a small number of times. The CDR3 nucleotides read TGTGCCAGCAGCATTTCGACGGGGAACACTGAAGCTTTCTTT. Protein product: CASSISTGNTEAFF. V is TRBV7-6 and J is TRBJ1-1; D is unresolved. Germline CDR1 and CDR2: SGHVS and FNYEAQ. Trimming shortened V by 5 bases and J by 1 base, and 11 bases separated the two germline ends. The CDR3 loop spans 14 amino acids.

This chain connects TRBV7-9 to TRBJ2-7; TRBD1 might be the D (7 bases). The CDR3 is 12 residues long. Trimming removed 5 bases at V and 7 bases at J, with 12 bases between. Germline V lookup: CDR1 SEHNR, CDR2 FQNEAQ (reference sequence). As DNA, the CDR3 is TGTGCCAGCAGCCCGACAGGGAGGGAGCAGTACTTC. Its translation is CASSPTGREQYF.

This chain joins TRBV9 and TRBJ2-3, with 9 nucleotides matching TRBD1. V dropped 3 bases and J dropped 3; count of bases not matched to a gene: 8. The V gene's germline CDR1 is SGDLS and CDR2 YYNGEE. CDR3 length: 16 amino acids. The CDR3 DNA is TGTGCCAGCAGCGGTAGGACAGGGGTGTCGACAGATACGCAGTATTTT. This gives the protein CASSGRTGVSTDTQYF.

The genes are TRBV19 and TRBJ2-1, with 9 nucleotides matching TRBD2. Germline V CDR1 and CDR2: LNHDA, SQIVND (reference sequence). The CDR3 loop spans 15 amino acids. Trimming at V came to 3 bases and at J to 4 bases, leaving 4 bases not matched to a gene. CDR3 loop: CASSMGTSGYNEQFF. The DNA for the CDR3 is TGTGCCAGTAGTATGGGAACTAGCGGGTACAATGAGCAGTTCTTC.

This chain joins TRBV5-1 and TRBJ1-1, with D possibly being TRBD1 (5 bases). The germline V gene encodes CDR1 SGHRS and CDR2 YFSETQ. The CDR3 runs 14 residues. V lost 1 base and J 4 bases, leaving 11 bases between the germline ends. This chain's CDR3 is CASSLWTGGTEAFF. CDR3 in DNA: TGCGCCAGCAGCTTGTGGACCGGGGGCACTGAAGCTTTCTTT. The full variable domain, its missing parts supplied by reference TRBV5-1 and TRBJ1-1, is KAGVTQTPRYLIKTRGQQVTLSCSPISGHRSVSWYQQTPGQGLQFLFEYFSETQRNKGNFPGRFSGRQFSNSRSEMNVSTLELGDSALYLCASSLWTGGTEAFFGQGTRLTVV.

This clone came up once. The chain carries TRBV28 and TRBJ2-7; 9 bases are shared with TRBD1. The length of the CDR3 is 15 residues. J was trimmed by 6 bases and V by 1 base; bases with no gene match: 7. CDR1 is MDHEN and CDR2 is SYDVKM in the germline V gene. CDR3: CASSLSWDRAAEQYF. DNA of the CDR3: TGTGCCAGCAGTTTATCCTGGGACAGGGCGGCCGAGCAGTACTTC.

This chain links TRBV19 with TRBJ2-4; D possibly corresponds to TRBD1 (5 bases). The CDR3 runs to 16 residues. CDR1 and CDR2 (germline): LNHDA, SQIVND (reference sequence). Trimming pared 2 bases from V and 5 bases from J, leaving 16 bases between. CDR3 region: CASSISPGRGENIQYF. CDR3 DNA: TGTGCCAGTAGTATATCCCCAGGGCGCGGCGAAAACATTCAGTACTTC. The full variable domain, completed using reference TRBV19 and TRBJ2-4, is DGGITQSPKYLFRKEGQNVTLSCEQNLNHDAMYWYRQDPGQGLRLIYYSQIVNDFQKGDIAEGYSVSREKKESFPLTVTSAQKNPTAFYLCASSISPGRGENIQYFGAGTRLSVL.

V usage is TRBV19 and J usage is TRBJ2-7, with unresolved D. Trimming cost V 5 bases and J 0 bases, with 8 bases left between them. There are 13 residues in the CDR3. Germline assignment: CDR1 LNHDA and CDR2 SQIVND (reference sequence). Here the CDR3 reads CASSLTLSYEQYF. DNA for the CDR3: TGTGCCAGTAGTCTGACACTCTCCTACGAGCAGTACTTC.

Worth noting for this clone: The same CDR3 arises from other DNA sequences in this sample as well. The J gene is TRBJ1-1, the V gene TRBV19; D unresolved. The CDR3 is 13 residues long. With 2 bases removed from V and 1 base from J, the gap between germline ends came to 5 bases. Germline V CDR1 and CDR2: LNHDA, SQIVND (reference sequence). CDR3 region: CASSISGNTEAFF. The CDR3 DNA reads TGTGCCAGTAGTATATCGGGGAACACTGAAGCTTTCTTT.

The rearrangement joins TRBV28 to TRBJ2-1; the match to TRBD2 covers 9 bases. The CDR3 runs to 15 residues. Germline loops: CDR1 MDHEN, CDR2 SYDVKM. The ends lost 2 bases at V and 4 bases at J; junction bases unmatched: 3. CDR3 amino acids: CASSLVAGAYNEQFF. In DNA form, the CDR3 reads TGTGCCAGCAGTTTAGTAGCGGGAGCATACAATGAGCAGTTCTTC.

Only one count was recorded for this clone. V is TRBV7-3 and J is TRBJ1-2; D call uncertain. From germline, CDR1 is SGHTA and CDR2 FQGTGA. This CDR3 is built from 13 residues. V lost 4 bases and J 4 bases, leaving 10 bases between the germline ends. CDR3 in amino acids: CASSYTSGYGYTF. CDR3 in DNA: TGTGCCAGCAGCTACACCTCGGGCTATGGCTACACCTTC.

The chain has TRBV27 and TRBJ2-2, with a tentative D call TRBD1 (6 bases). CDR1 is MNHEY and CDR2 is SMNVEV in the germline V gene (reference sequence). This CDR3 has 14 residues. Deletions cut 2 bases from V and 4 bases from J, with 8 bases between. The CDR3 region is CASSLGGLTGELFF. CDR3 in DNA: TGTGCCAGCAGTTTAGGGGGCCTCACCGGGGAGCTGTTTTTT.

V gene TRBV4-1 combines with J gene TRBJ2-1; 16 nucleotides match TRBD2. The V gene's germline CDR1 is MGHRA and CDR2 YSYEKL. V dropped 8 bases and J dropped 2; count of bases not matched to a gene: 6. This CDR3 spans 17 amino acids. CDR3 region: CASLGTSGRGTYNEQFF. CDR3 coding DNA: TGCGCCAGCCTGGGGACTAGCGGGAGGGGTACCTACAATGAGCAGTTCTTC.

J is TRBJ1-1 and V is TRBV9; 9 positions match TRBD1. The CDR3 has 17 amino acids. V dropped 2 bases and J dropped 0; count of bases not matched to a gene: 8. Germline values: CDR1 SGDLS, CDR2 YYNGEE. This CDR3 reads CASSVSRDRAMNTEAFF. The CDR3, as DNA: TGTGCCAGCAGCGTGAGCCGGGACAGGGCCATGAACACTGAAGCTTTCTTT.

The chain employs TRBV4-1 and TRBJ2-7, with D perhaps TRBD2 (7 bases). The V gene's germline CDR1 is MGHRA and CDR2 YSYEKL. Trimming removed 0 bases at V and 2 bases at J, with 11 bases between. The CDR3 extends over 15 amino acids. The CDR3 spells CASSQEGGPPYEQYF. CDR3 nucleotides: TGCGCCAGCAGCCAAGAGGGGGGGCCACCCTACGAGCAGTACTTC.

This chain joins TRBV6-5 and TRBJ1-1; no firm D call. Trimming took off 0 bases at V and 0 bases at J, with 8 bases between the two ends. From germline, CDR1 is MNHEY and CDR2 SVGAGI. The CDR3 consists of 15 residues. CDR3 DNA sequence: TGTGCCAGCAGTTACTCGCAGTATCTGAACACTGAAGCTTTCTTT. This gives the protein CASSYSQYLNTEAFF.

This clone was detected once. The chain joins TRBV10-1 to TRBJ2-7; D unresolved. Between the trimmed V and J ends, which lost 0 bases and 2 bases, there was a span of 2 bases. Germline CDR1 WNHNN, CDR2 SYGVQD (reference sequence). The CDR3 consists of 12 residues. In DNA form, the CDR3 reads TGCGCCAGCAGTGAGTCCACCTACGAGCAGTACTTC. Amino acids: CASSESTYEQYF.